This T cell receptor beta chain was sequenced during a study of immune reconstitution after stem cell transplant in scleroderma. MiXCR, applied by TCRdb to the RT-PCR reads, yields one record per CDR3 protein. Of 3,000 or so distinct CDR3 sequences in the sample, just over 3.5% were seen once. Trimming left V 0 bases short and J 4 bases short, with 5 bases between. Germline V gene sequence: CDR1 SGHKS, CDR2 YYEKEE (reference sequence). CDR3 length: 13 residues. This clonotype is termed medium-sized. The biological material was taken before or after autologous hematopoietic stem cell transplantation (not recorded which). The TCR comes from a human donor with systemic sclerosis. The V and J genes are TRBV5-5 and TRBJ2-1; no reliable D call. This chain's CDR3 is CASSLARYNEQFF. In nucleotides, the CDR3 is TGTGCCAGCAGCTTGGCCCGGTACAATGAGCAGTTCTTC.